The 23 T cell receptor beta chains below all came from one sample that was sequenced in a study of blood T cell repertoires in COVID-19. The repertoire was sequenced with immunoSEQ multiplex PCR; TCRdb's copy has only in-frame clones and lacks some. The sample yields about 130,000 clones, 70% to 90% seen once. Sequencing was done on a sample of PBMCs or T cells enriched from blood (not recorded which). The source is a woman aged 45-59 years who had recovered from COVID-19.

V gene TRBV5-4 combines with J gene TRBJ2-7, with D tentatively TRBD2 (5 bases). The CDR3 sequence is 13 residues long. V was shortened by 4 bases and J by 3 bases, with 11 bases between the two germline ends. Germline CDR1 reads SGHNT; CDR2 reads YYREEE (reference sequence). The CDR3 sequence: CASSLRGLYEQYF. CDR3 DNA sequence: TGTGCCAGCAGCCTCCGCGGACTCTACGAGCAGTACTTC.

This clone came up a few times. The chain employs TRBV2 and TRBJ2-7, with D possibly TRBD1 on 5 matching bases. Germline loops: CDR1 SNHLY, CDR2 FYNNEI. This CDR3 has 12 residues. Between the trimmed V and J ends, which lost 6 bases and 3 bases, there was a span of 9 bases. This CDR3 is CASSAGFYEQYF. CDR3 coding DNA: TGTGCCAGCAGCGCAGGGTTCTACGAGCAGTACTTC. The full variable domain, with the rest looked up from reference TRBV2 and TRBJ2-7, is EPEVTQTPSHQVTQMGQEVILRCVPISNHLYFYWYRQILGQKVEFLVSFYNNEISEKSEIFDDQFSVERPDGSNFTLKIRSTKLEDSAMYFCASSAGFYEQYFGPGTRLTVT.

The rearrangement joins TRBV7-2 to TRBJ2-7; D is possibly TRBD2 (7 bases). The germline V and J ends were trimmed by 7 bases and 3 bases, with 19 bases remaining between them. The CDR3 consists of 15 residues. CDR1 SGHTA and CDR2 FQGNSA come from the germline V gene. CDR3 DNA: TGTGCCAGCAACCCCGAGGGGGAGGGTCTCTACGAGCAGTACTTC. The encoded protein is CASNPEGEGLYEQYF.

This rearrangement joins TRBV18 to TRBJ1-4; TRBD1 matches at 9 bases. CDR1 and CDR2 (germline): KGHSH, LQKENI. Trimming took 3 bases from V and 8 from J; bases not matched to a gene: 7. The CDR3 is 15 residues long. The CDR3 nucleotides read TGTGCCAGCTCACCCGCGGGACAGGGTGGCGAAAAACTGTTTTTT. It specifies CASSPAGQGGEKLFF.

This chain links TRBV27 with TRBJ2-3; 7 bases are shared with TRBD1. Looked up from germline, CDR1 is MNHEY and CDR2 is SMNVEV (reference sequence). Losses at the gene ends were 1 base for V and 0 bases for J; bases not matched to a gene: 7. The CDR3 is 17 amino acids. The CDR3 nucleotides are TGTGCCAGCAGTTTATATTGGACAGGAATAAGCACAGATACGCAGTATTTT. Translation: CASSLYWTGISTDTQYF.

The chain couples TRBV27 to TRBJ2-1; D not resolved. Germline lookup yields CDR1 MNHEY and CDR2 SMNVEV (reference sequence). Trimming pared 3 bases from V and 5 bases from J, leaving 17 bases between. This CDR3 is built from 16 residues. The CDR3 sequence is CASSFEFRRPNNEQFF. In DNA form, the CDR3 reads TGTGCCAGCAGTTTTGAGTTCAGGCGACCCAACAATGAGCAGTTCTTC.

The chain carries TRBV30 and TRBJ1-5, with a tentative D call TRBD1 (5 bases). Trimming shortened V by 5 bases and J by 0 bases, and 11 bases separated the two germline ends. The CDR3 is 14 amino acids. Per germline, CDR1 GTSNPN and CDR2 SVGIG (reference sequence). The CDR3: CAWGLGLSNQPQHF. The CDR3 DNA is TGTGCCTGGGGGCTGGGACTTAGCAATCAGCCCCAGCATTTT.

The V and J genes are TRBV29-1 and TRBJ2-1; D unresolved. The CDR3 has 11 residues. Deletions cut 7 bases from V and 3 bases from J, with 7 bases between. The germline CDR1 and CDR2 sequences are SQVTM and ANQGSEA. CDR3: CSGGDYNEQFF. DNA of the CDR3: TGCAGCGGCGGAGACTACAATGAGCAGTTCTTC.

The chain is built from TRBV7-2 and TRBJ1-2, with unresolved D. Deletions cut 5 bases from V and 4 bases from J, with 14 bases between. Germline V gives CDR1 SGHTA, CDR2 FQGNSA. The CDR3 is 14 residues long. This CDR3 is CASSPRRGIYGYTF. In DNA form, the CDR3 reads TGTGCCAGCAGCCCACGCCGAGGGATCTATGGCTACACCTTC.

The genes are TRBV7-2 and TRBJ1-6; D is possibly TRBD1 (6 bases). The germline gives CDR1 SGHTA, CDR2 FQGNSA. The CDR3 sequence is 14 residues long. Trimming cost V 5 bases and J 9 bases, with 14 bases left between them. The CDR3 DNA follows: TGTGCCAGCAGCCCTCAAGGGGGTACTTCACCCCTCCACTTT. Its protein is CASSPQGGTSPLHF.

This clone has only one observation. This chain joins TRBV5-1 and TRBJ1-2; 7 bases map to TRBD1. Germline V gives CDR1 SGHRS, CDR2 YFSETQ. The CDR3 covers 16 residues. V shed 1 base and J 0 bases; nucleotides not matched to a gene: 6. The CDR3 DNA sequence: TGCGCCAGCAGCTTGACGGCAGGGGGTACTAACTATGGCTACACCTTC. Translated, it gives CASSLTAGGTNYGYTF.

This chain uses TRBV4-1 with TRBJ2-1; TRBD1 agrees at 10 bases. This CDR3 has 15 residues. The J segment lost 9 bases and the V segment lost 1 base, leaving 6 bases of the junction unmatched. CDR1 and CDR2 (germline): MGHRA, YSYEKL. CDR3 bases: TGCGCCAGCAGCCAAGGGGGACAGGGGAAAGGTGAGCAGTTCTTC. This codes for CASSQGGQGKGEQFF.

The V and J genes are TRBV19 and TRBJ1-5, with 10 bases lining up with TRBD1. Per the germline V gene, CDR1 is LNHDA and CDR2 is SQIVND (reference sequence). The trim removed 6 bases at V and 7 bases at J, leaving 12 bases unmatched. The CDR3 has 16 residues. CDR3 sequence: CASSLAGTGAGQPQHF. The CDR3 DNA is TGTGCCAGTAGCCTCGCCGGGACAGGGGCCGGGCAGCCCCAGCATTTT.

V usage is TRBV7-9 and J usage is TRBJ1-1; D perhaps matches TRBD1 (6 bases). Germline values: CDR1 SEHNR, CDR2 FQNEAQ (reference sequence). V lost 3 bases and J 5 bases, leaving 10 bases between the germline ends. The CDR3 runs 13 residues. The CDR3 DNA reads TGTGCCAGCAGCTTGAGGGGGAGAACTGAAGCTTTCTTT. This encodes CASSLRGRTEAFF.

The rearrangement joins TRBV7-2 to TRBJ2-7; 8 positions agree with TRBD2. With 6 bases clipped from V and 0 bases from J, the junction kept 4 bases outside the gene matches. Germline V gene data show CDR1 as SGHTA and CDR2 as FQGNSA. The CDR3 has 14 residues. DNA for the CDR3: TGTGCCAGCAGGCACGGGGGGGCCTCCTACGAGCAGTACTTC. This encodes CASRHGGASYEQYF.

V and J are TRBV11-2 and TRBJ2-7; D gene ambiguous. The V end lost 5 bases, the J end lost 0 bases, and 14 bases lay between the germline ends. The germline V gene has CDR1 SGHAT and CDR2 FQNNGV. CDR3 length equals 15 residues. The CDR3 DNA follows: TGTGCCAGCAGCCCCGCCGGGTATAGCTCCTACGAGCAGTACTTC. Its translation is CASSPAGYSSYEQYF.

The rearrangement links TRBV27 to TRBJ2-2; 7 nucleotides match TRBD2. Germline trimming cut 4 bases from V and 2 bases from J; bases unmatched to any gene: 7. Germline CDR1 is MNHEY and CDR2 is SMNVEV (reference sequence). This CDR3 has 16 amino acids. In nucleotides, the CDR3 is TGTGCCAGCAGTTCAGGGCTAGCGGTAAACACCGGGGAGCTGTTTTTT. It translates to CASSSGLAVNTGELFF.

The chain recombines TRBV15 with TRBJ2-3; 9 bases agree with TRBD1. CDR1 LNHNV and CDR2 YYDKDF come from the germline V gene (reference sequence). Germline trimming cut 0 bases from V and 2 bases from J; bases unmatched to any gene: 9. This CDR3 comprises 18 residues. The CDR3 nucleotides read TGTGCCACCAGCAGAGATTATTCACAGGGGGCCCTCACAGATACGCAGTATTTT. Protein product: CATSRDYSQGALTDTQYF.

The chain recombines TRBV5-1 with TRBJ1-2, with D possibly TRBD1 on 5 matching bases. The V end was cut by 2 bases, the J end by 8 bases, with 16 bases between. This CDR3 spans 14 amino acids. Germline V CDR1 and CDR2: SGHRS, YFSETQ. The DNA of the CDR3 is TGCGCCAGCAGCTTATACAGACCAGGGAACGGCTACACCTTC. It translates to CASSLYRPGNGYTF.

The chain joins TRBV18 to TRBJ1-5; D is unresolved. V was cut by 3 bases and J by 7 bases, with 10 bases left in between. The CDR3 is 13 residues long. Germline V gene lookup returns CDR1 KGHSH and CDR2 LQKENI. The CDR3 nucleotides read TGTGCCAGCTCACCTGAGTCCGGGCAGCCCCAGCATTTT. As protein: CASSPESGQPQHF.

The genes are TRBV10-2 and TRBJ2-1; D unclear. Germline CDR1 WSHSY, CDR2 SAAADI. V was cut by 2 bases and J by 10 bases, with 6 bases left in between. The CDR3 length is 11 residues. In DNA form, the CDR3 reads TGCGCCAGCAGTGAGAACTGGGAGCAGTTCTTC. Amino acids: CASSENWEQFF.

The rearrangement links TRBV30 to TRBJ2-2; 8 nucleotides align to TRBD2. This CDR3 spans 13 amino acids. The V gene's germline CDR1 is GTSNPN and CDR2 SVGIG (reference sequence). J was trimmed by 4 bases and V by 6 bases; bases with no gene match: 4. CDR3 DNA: TGTGCCTGCGGGGGGGCGGGCACCGGGGAGCTGTTTTTT. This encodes CACGGAGTGELFF.

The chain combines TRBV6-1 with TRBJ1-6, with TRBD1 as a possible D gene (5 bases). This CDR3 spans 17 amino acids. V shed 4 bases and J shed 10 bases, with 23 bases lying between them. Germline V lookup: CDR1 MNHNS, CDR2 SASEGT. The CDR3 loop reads CASSGVVGRGGGSPLHF. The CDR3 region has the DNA TGTGCCAGCAGTGGGGTGGTAGGGAGGGGAGGAGGATCACCCCTCCACTTT.